This T cell receptor beta chain was identified in a study of response to subunit inactivated influenza vaccine. The CDR3 has 15 residues. CDR1 and CDR2 from the germline V gene are MNHEY and SVGAGI. V was pared by 4 bases and J by 6 bases, with 5 bases of the junction left unmatched. This clonotype was picked up many times. No antigen is known for it. TCRdb redid the calling of the RT-PCR reads with MiXCR, one entry per CDR3 protein. The sample lists 500,000 or so distinct CDR3 sequences; approximately 15% were seen once. General study results and limits: It was suggested by the authors that few new T cells are recruited by each seasonal influenza vaccination.

The origin of this receptor is a man aged 45 to 70 who received an inactivated influenza vaccine. Here the sequenced sample was CD4+ T cells sorted from PBMCs, taken around 25 months after vaccination. J is TRBJ2-1 and V is TRBV6-5; 11 nucleotides match TRBD2. CDR3 residues: CASSSGTSGLNEQFF. CDR3 nucleotide sequence: TGTGCCAGCAGTTCAGGGACTAGCGGTCTCAATGAGCAGTTCTTC.